Described below is a single TCR beta chain sequence and its context. Its cognate antigen is unknown. This CDR3 region has 14 residues. Per germline, CDR1 SGHDT and CDR2 YYEEEE. The ends were cut back, 1 base at V and 1 base at J, with 6 bases in the middle. The sample comes from a study of T cells in tuberculosis. Whole-study context: Sequenced TCRs come from CD1B-GMM tetramer-binding T cells. A South African cohort included IGRA-negative adolescents, latently infected IGRA-positive adolescents and adults with active tuberculosis. PBMC were archived before or within 7 days of starting treatment.

The study, taken as a whole, reports: The TCR-beta difference was not significant; alpha differences partly reflected length.

Repertoires were generated with immunoSEQ multiplex PCR, while TCRdb's copy carries only in-frame clones and drops some. The table shows tens of thousands of clones, with around 82% occurring only once. The time point denotes: new active TB diagnosis, blood taken before or within 7 days of starting treatment. This specimen consisted of PBMCs, obtained at tuberculosis diagnosis. This receptor was taken from an adult with tuberculosis. The chain carries TRBV5-6 and TRBJ1-5; D unclear. The DNA of the CDR3 is TGTGCCAGCAGCTTGTGGCAGAGCAATCAGCCCCAGCATTTT. It codes for CASSLWQSNQPQHF.